Following are 30 T cell receptor beta chains from one sample sequenced in a study of shared clonotypes between healthy human individuals. Produced via immunoSEQ multiplex PCR; TCRdb's table is partial and in-frame only. The table shows around 600,000 clones, with about 95% occurring only once. CD45RO negativity and positive selection for CCR7 defined naive CD8 cells, a population that excluded terminally differentiated effector memory CD45RA+ cells. Sequenced input: naive CD8+ T cells sorted from blood. Source of these receptors: a woman under 40 in good health.

The rearrangement uses TRBV7-6 and TRBJ2-1, with D tentatively TRBD1 (6 bases). The CDR3 covers 14 residues. V lost 5 bases and J 5 bases, leaving 13 bases between the germline ends. From germline, CDR1 is SGHVS and CDR2 FNYEAQ. CDR3 loop: CASSSRDTNNEQFF. CDR3 in DNA: TGTGCCAGCAGCAGCCGGGACACCAACAATGAGCAGTTCTTC.

This chain links TRBV11-3 with TRBJ1-2; the D gene is possibly TRBD1 (6 bases). The CDR3 sequence is 12 residues long. The V gene's germline CDR1 is SGHNT and CDR2 YENEEA. V was clipped by 1 base and J by 7 bases, with 7 bases between them. The CDR3 loop is CASSLAGVGYTF. DNA of the CDR3: TGTGCCAGCAGCTTAGCAGGGGTTGGCTACACCTTC.

This clone was seen once. The CDR3 sequence is CASSESKTSYEQYF. The CDR3 DNA reads TGCGCCAGCAGTGAGTCCAAGACCTCCTACGAGCAGTACTTC. This chain uses TRBV10-1 with TRBJ2-7, with D unresolved. CDR1 is WNHNN and CDR2 is SYGVQD in the germline V gene (reference sequence). The CDR3 consists of 14 residues. V shed 0 bases and J shed 0 bases, with 6 bases lying between them.

V usage is TRBV27 and J usage is TRBJ1-5, with 12 bases that match TRBD1. The CDR3 consists of 16 residues. Germline values: CDR1 MNHEY, CDR2 SMNVEV (reference sequence). J gave up 3 bases and V 3 bases, and 3 bases lay outside the gene matches. The CDR3 loop reads CASSFGTGGVNQPQHF. CDR3 DNA: TGTGCCAGCAGTTTCGGGACAGGGGGCGTCAATCAGCCCCAGCATTTT.

V and J are TRBV5-6 and TRBJ2-3, with 9 bases matching TRBD1. The CDR3 loop spans 15 amino acids. The germline V gene has CDR1 SGHDT and CDR2 YYEEEE. The J segment lost 0 bases and the V segment lost 4 bases, leaving 3 bases of the junction unmatched. The CDR3 region has the DNA TGTGCCAGCAGCATCGGGACAGGGAGCACAGATACGCAGTATTTT. Protein sequence: CASSIGTGSTDTQYF.

CDR3 nucleotide sequence: TGTGCCAGTAGTGATACGGCGGGACAGGGGGCCACCACCGCCGAGCAGTACTTC. This gives the protein CASSDTAGQGATTAEQYF. This chain uses TRBV19 with TRBJ2-7, with 12 bases identical to TRBD1. The CDR3 length is 18 residues. V shed 5 bases, J shed 6 bases, and the junction held 17 bases outside the gene matches. Germline V lookup: CDR1 LNHDA, CDR2 SQIVND (reference sequence). Looking up the rest from reference TRBV19 and TRBJ2-7 gives the full variable domain: DGGITQSPKYLFRKEGQNVTLSCEQNLNHDAMYWYRQDPGQGLRLIYYSQIVNDFQKGDIAEGYSVSREKKESFPLTVTSAQKNPTAFYLCASSDTAGQGATTAEQYFGPGTRLTVT.

The V gene is TRBV5-1, the J gene TRBJ2-7, with D perhaps TRBD1 (6 bases). Trimming took off 0 bases at V and 3 bases at J, with 13 bases between the two ends. The CDR3 covers 15 residues. In germline, CDR1 is SGHRS, CDR2 YFSETQ. The CDR3 loop reads CASSLDTGSFYEQYF. The CDR3 DNA is TGCGCCAGCAGCTTGGACACAGGGTCATTCTACGAGCAGTACTTC.

This chain joins TRBV5-4 and TRBJ2-7; unclear D gene. Germline CDR1 reads SGHNT; CDR2 reads YYREEE (reference sequence). The CDR3 spans 13 residues. Deletions cut 4 bases from V and 1 base from J, with 9 bases between. The CDR3: CASSLEESYEQYF. In DNA, the CDR3 is TGTGCCAGCAGCCTGGAAGAGTCCTACGAGCAGTACTTC. The variable domain in full, with the rest retrieved from reference TRBV5-4 and TRBJ2-7, is ETGVTQSPTHLIKTRGQQVTLRCSSQSGHNTVSWYQQALGQGPQFIFQYYREEENGRGNFPPRFSGLQFPNYSSELNVNALELDDSALYLCASSLEESYEQYFGPGTRLTVT.

This chain connects TRBV7-9 to TRBJ2-1; 10 bases line up with TRBD2. The CDR3 runs 19 residues. V trimming: 4 bases; J trimming: 0 bases; junction bases outside the gene matches: 12. The germline CDR1 and CDR2 sequences are SEHNR and FQNEAQ (reference sequence). The CDR3 here is CASSSNLAGAGSSYNEQFF. The CDR3 nucleotides are TGTGCCAGCAGCTCTAACCTAGCGGGAGCCGGGTCCTCCTACAATGAGCAGTTCTTC.

The chain uses TRBV9 and TRBJ2-7; the match to TRBD2 covers 8 bases. This CDR3 has 16 residues. The J segment lost 0 bases and the V segment lost 4 bases, leaving 9 bases of the junction unmatched. Looked up from germline, CDR1 is SGDLS and CDR2 is YYNGEE. CDR3 nucleotides: TGTGCCAGCAGCCCCGCAACTAGCGGAAGCTCCTACGAGCAGTACTTC. Protein: CASSPATSGSSYEQYF.

The sample holds one count of this clone. The chain links TRBV29-1 to TRBJ2-7; D may be TRBD1 (6 bases). This CDR3 is built from 12 residues. In germline, CDR1 is SQVTM, CDR2 ANQGSEA. Trimming left V 6 bases short and J 1 base short, with 10 bases between. The CDR3, as DNA: TGCAGCGTGGGGACATCATCCTACGAGCAGTACTTC. Translating it yields CSVGTSSYEQYF.

The genes are TRBV5-1 and TRBJ2-7, with 13 nucleotides matching TRBD2. V gave up 4 bases and J gave up 3 bases; unmatched junction bases: 4. The V gene's germline CDR1 is SGHRS and CDR2 YFSETQ. The CDR3 runs 15 residues. The CDR3 DNA is TGCGCCAGCAGCGCGGGACTAGCGGGACTCTACGAGCAGTACTTC. Encoded protein: CASSAGLAGLYEQYF. Full variable domain (outside the CDR3, taken from reference TRBV5-1 and TRBJ2-7): KAGVTQTPRYLIKTRGQQVTLSCSPISGHRSVSWYQQTPGQGLQFLFEYFSETQRNKGNFPGRFSGRQFSNSRSEMNVSTLELGDSALYLCASSAGLAGLYEQYFGPGTRLTVT.

V gene TRBV18 combines with J gene TRBJ1-1; D uncertain. Germline-derived CDR1 and CDR2 are KGHSH and LQKENI. V lost 6 bases and J 2 bases, leaving 16 bases between the germline ends. This CDR3 contains 15 residues. CDR3: CASSGSAGPNTEAFF. As DNA, the CDR3 is TGTGCCAGCTCTGGGTCGGCAGGTCCAAACACTGAAGCTTTCTTT.

V is TRBV5-4 and J is TRBJ2-7; TRBD2 is a possible D gene (6 bases). Trimming left V 4 bases short and J 2 bases short, with 19 bases between. Per germline, CDR1 SGHNT and CDR2 YYREEE (reference sequence). The CDR3 is 16 amino acids. The CDR3 region has the DNA TGTGCCAGCAGCCGCCCGACGGGAGACTATACCTACGAGCAGTACTTC. Translation: CASSRPTGDYTYEQYF.

The gene calls are TRBV2 and TRBJ2-3, with TRBD2 matching over 12 bases. CDR1 is SNHLY, CDR2 FYNNEI, per germline. After removal of 6 bases from V and 3 bases from J, the junction contained 10 bases not matched to a gene. CDR3 length: 17 amino acids. This chain's CDR3 is CASRNPGLAGLTDTQYF. The DNA for the CDR3 is TGTGCCAGCAGGAACCCGGGACTAGCGGGCCTGACAGATACGCAGTATTTT.

V is TRBV27 and J is TRBJ2-7, with 9 nucleotides matching TRBD2. The CDR3 spans 16 residues. The junction had 14 bases not matched to a gene; V was cut back by 6 bases and J by 5 bases. Germline V gene lookup returns CDR1 MNHEY and CDR2 SMNVEV (reference sequence). The CDR3 is CASSLLGAGGRNEQYF. CDR3 bases: TGTGCCAGCAGCCTCTTGGGAGCGGGAGGTCGGAACGAGCAGTACTTC.

This chain joins TRBV15 and TRBJ2-7, with 7 bases aligning to TRBD2. This CDR3 spans 15 amino acids. Germline V gene sequence: CDR1 LNHNV, CDR2 YYDKDF (reference sequence). The junction had 7 bases not matched to a gene; V was cut back by 3 bases and J by 2 bases. The CDR3 nucleotides read TGTGCCACCAGCAGGGAACTAGCGCCGACCTACGAGCAGTACTTC. It codes for CATSRELAPTYEQYF. Full variable domain (outside the CDR3, taken from reference TRBV15 and TRBJ2-7): DAMVIQNPRYQVTQFGKPVTLSCSQTLNHNVMYWYQQKSSQAPKLLFHYYDKDFNNEADTPDNFQSRRPNTSFCFLDIRSPGLGDTAMYLCATSRELAPTYEQYFGPGTRLTVT.

The rearrangement links TRBV4-1 to TRBJ2-1; D not resolved. This CDR3 contains 12 residues. Germline V gene data show CDR1 as MGHRA and CDR2 as YSYEKL. Deletions cut 0 bases from V and 9 bases from J, with 6 bases between. The CDR3 bases are TGCGCCAGCAGCCAAGATGTACTTGAGCAGTTCTTC. Encoded protein: CASSQDVLEQFF.

The V call is TRBV13, the J call TRBJ1-1, with 9 bases identical to TRBD1. The V and J ends lost 5 bases and 3 bases, in that order; junction bases with no gene match: 7. The CDR3 covers 15 residues. Germline loops: CDR1 PRHDT, CDR2 FYEKMQ (reference sequence). Written as DNA, the CDR3 is TGTGCCAGCAGCCCGCGGGGACAGGGTTACACTGAAGCTTTCTTT. This encodes CASSPRGQGYTEAFF. The full variable domain, rest sourced from reference TRBV13 and TRBJ1-1, is AAGVIQSPRHLIKEKRETATLKCYPIPRHDTVYWYQQGPGQDPQFLISFYEKMQSDKGSIPDRFSAQQFSDYHSELNMSSLELGDSALYFCASSPRGQGYTEAFFGQGTRLTVV.

The chain has TRBV27 and TRBJ2-7; D not resolved. CDR1 is MNHEY, CDR2 SMNVEV, per germline (reference sequence). CDR3 length: 13 amino acids. The ends were cut back, 6 bases at V and 2 bases at J, with 11 bases in the middle. The CDR3, as DNA: TGTGCCAGCAGCCAAAATCAAGCCTACGAGCAGTACTTC. Translating it yields CASSQNQAYEQYF.

This rearrangement joins TRBV7-8 to TRBJ1-5, with 7 bases aligning to TRBD1. This CDR3 region has 14 residues. The V gene end was trimmed by 5 bases and the J gene end by 3 bases; junction bases not matched to a gene: 4. Germline-derived CDR1 and CDR2 are SGHVS and FQNEAQ. The CDR3 protein is CASSRDSDNQPQHF. CDR3 nucleotides: TGTGCCAGCAGCAGGGACAGCGACAATCAGCCCCAGCATTTT.

The chain uses TRBV2 and TRBJ1-2, with TRBD1 identical over 7 bases. CDR3 size: 16 residues. The V gene's germline CDR1 is SNHLY and CDR2 FYNNEI. J was trimmed by 0 bases and V by 0 bases; bases with no gene match: 4. CDR3 region: CASSEAQGVTNYGYTF. The CDR3 DNA follows: TGTGCCAGCAGTGAAGCGCAGGGGGTAACTAACTATGGCTACACCTTC.

The chain is built from TRBV27 and TRBJ2-7, with TRBD1 identical over 7 bases. Germline CDR1 reads MNHEY; CDR2 reads SMNVEV (reference sequence). The CDR3 contains 14 residues. V shed 2 bases, J shed 4 bases, and the junction held 5 bases outside the gene matches. Here the CDR3 reads CASSLIGGGYEQYF. The DNA for the CDR3 is TGTGCCAGCAGTTTAATAGGGGGCGGTTACGAGCAGTACTTC.

This chain joins TRBV21-1 and TRBJ1-5. TRBV21-1 is shown as a pseudogene. The CDR3 covers 17 residues. The CDR3 nucleotides are TGTGCCAGCAGCAAAGGGGAGGGGGCGCATGTTGAACAGCCCCAGCATTTT. Its protein product is CASSKGEGAHVEQPQHF.

As to this clone: Other DNA sequences in the same sample also yield this CDR3. CDR3 in DNA: TGTGCCAGCAGTTGGGGTGAGACCCAGTACTTC. Protein: CASSWGETQYF. The chain couples TRBV28 to TRBJ2-5; D is undetermined. CDR1 is MDHEN, CDR2 SYDVKM, per germline. Between the trimmed V and J ends, which lost 4 bases and 5 bases, there was a span of 5 bases. CDR3 length: 11 amino acids.

The chain has TRBV5-1 and TRBJ1-1, with 8 bases fitting TRBD1. The germline V gene encodes CDR1 SGHRS and CDR2 YFSETQ. The J segment lost 1 base and the V segment lost 3 bases, leaving 2 bases of the junction unmatched. The CDR3 is 14 residues long. CDR3 region: CASSYTGGNTEAFF. The CDR3 bases are TGCGCCAGCAGCTATACAGGGGGGAACACTGAAGCTTTCTTT.

The V gene is TRBV27, the J gene TRBJ1-2, with D hard to call. V was cut by 2 bases and J by 5 bases, with 12 bases left in between. Germline V gene lookup returns CDR1 MNHEY and CDR2 SMNVEV (reference sequence). CDR3 length equals 14 residues. CDR3: CASSLNPGHYGYTF. The CDR3 region has the DNA TGTGCCAGCAGTTTAAACCCTGGCCATTATGGCTACACCTTC.

The chain carries TRBV13 and TRBJ2-5; D remains unclear. TRBJ2-7 matches the DNA end more closely, so the J call is doubtful. CDR1 and CDR2 from the germline V gene are PRHDT and FYEKMQ (reference sequence). The CDR3 runs to 14 residues. As DNA, the CDR3 is TGTGCCAGCAGCTTAGTGGGCGACACCTACGAGCAGTACTTC. It translates to CASSLVGDTYEQYF.

The rearrangement uses TRBV27 and TRBJ1-5; D is perhaps TRBD1 (5 bases). Deletions cut 0 bases from V and 7 bases from J, with 10 bases between. The CDR3 extends over 14 amino acids. Germline values: CDR1 MNHEY, CDR2 SMNVEV (reference sequence). The CDR3 loop reads CASSLSRGVQPQHF. DNA of the CDR3: TGTGCCAGCAGTTTATCGAGAGGGGTCCAGCCCCAGCATTTT.

CDR3 residues: CASSPESTGQETQYF. The DNA for the CDR3 is TGTGCCAGCAGCCCGGAATCAACAGGTCAAGAGACCCAGTACTTC. The chain joins TRBV13 to TRBJ2-5, with D possibly being TRBD1 (5 bases). The germline V gene encodes CDR1 PRHDT and CDR2 FYEKMQ (reference sequence). Between the trimmed V and J ends, which lost 5 bases and 2 bases, there was a span of 15 bases. The CDR3 length is 15 residues.